This section outlines one TCR beta chain sequence together with its context. The data originate from a study of blood T cell repertoires in COVID-19. Study-level background: The United States, Italy and Spain were the sources of the acute and convalescent COVID-19 samples. T cells, B-cell-depleted T cells, or PBMCs supplied cDNA or gDNA.

V lost 5 bases to trimming and J lost 4 bases; unmatched junction nucleotides: 2. The CDR3 is 12 amino acids. Germline V lookup: CDR1 SGHTA, CDR2 FQGNSA. The participants were between roughly 18 and 90 years old and came from roughly 24 US areas. Which cohort a participant joined came from the clinical history participants gave. Generated by immunoSEQ multiplex PCR, the TCRdb table keeps only in-frame clones and is missing some. The top ten clones hold about 4% of a sample with about 280,000 clones, approximately 90% of them seen once. The chain employs TRBV7-2 and TRBJ2-7; 7 bases are shared with TRBD2. The sequenced material came from PBMCs or T cells enriched from blood (not recorded which). This sequence was found in a young woman with acute COVID-19. CDR3 amino acids: CASSTGLYEQYF. As DNA, the CDR3 is TGTGCCAGCAGCACGGGACTATACGAGCAGTACTTC.